Presented here are 6 T cell receptor beta chains from one specimen sequenced in a study of early T cells in non-severe SARS-CoV-2 infection. One entry per CDR3 protein results from TCRdb running MiXCR on the 5' RACE reads. The table has over 75,000 distinct CDR3 sequences, less than 15% seen once. Sequencing was carried out using whole blood. These receptors came from an adult who was a healthcare worker with PCR-confirmed SARS-CoV-2 infection or an uninfected control (not recorded which).

The chain combines TRBV29-1 with TRBJ1-2; D not resolved. V lost 3 bases and J 4 bases, leaving 15 bases between the germline ends. The CDR3 totals 14 residues. Germline V gene sequence: CDR1 SQVTM, CDR2 ANQGSEA. The CDR3 DNA reads TGCAGCGTTGATCCCCGTGGTCCCCTCTATGGCTACACCTTC. Translated, it gives CSVDPRGPLYGYTF.

This chain joins TRBV5-8 and TRBJ2-7; D possibly matches TRBD1 or TRBD2 (5 bases each). Germline CDR1 and CDR2: SGHTS and YDEGEE. The CDR3 length is 13 residues. V was clipped by 5 bases and J by 3 bases, with 12 bases between them. This CDR3 is CASSRDRVYEQYF. In nucleotides, the CDR3 is TGTGCCAGCAGTCGGGACCGGGTCTACGAGCAGTACTTC.

The chain combines TRBV11-1 with TRBJ2-5; D uncertain. CDR1 is SGHAT and CDR2 is FQDESV in the germline V gene (reference sequence). The CDR3 loop spans 12 amino acids. The V end lost 5 bases, the J end lost 5 bases, and 9 bases lay between the germline ends. The CDR3, as DNA: TGTGCCAGCAGCGGAGCTACGGAGACCCAGTACTTC. This translates into CASSGATETQYF.

The genes are TRBV28 and TRBJ2-7; D unresolved. Germline V lookup: CDR1 MDHEN, CDR2 SYDVKM. Between the trimmed V and J ends, which lost 2 bases and 5 bases, there was a span of 10 bases. This CDR3 is 13 amino acids long. CDR3 loop: CASSLLTSNEQYF. CDR3 nucleotide sequence: TGTGCCAGCAGTTTACTGACATCCAACGAGCAGTACTTC.

The table lists this clonotype with a few counts. V is TRBV6-6 and J is TRBJ1-1, with D hard to call. The CDR3 covers 13 residues. CDR1 and CDR2 from the germline V gene are MNHNY and SVGAGI (reference sequence). The V gene lost 4 bases and the J gene lost 1 base, with 7 bases spanning the gap. The CDR3 spells CASSSESNTEAFF. Here the CDR3 DNA reads TGTGCCAGCAGTTCCGAGTCGAACACTGAAGCTTTCTTT.

This clonotype has more than one count but fewer than ten. The chain links TRBV20-1 to TRBJ2-7, with TRBD2 identical over 12 bases. The CDR3 has 17 residues. Germline V gene lookup returns CDR1 DFQATT and CDR2 SNEGSKA (reference sequence). V dropped 3 bases and J dropped 2; count of bases not matched to a gene: 11. CDR3 in DNA: TGCAGTGCTAGCCCCCCCCCAGCTAGCGGGGGGGCCTACGAGCAGTACTTC. Its protein is CSASPPPASGGAYEQYF.